This T cell receptor beta chain is from a study of T cells after yellow fever vaccination. Only a few counts were recorded for this clonotype. Its antigen is as yet unknown. The study made its TCR cDNA through 5'RACE template switching. That step introduced a universal primer site along with UMIs. TCRdb redid the calling of the 5' RACE reads with MiXCR, one entry per CDR3 protein. The sample lists around 310,000 distinct CDR3 sequences, roughly 3.5% occurring once. General study findings and limits: Boosting was followed by the reappearance of most primary-vaccination clones (just under 97% CD4, 85% to 90% CD8). Abundant clonotypes from the bulk population could get into FACS-sorted repertoires as contaminants. A weaker secondary response peaked on day 5, the primary on day 15.

With 3 bases removed from V and 0 bases from J, the gap between germline ends came to 8 bases. This CDR3 comprises 15 residues. The chain carries TRBV12-3 or TRBV12-4 and TRBJ2-2; weak D call: TRBD1 (5 bases). Sequenced material: PBMCs, taken on the day of the yellow fever booster vaccination. The clonotype originates from a man between 18 and 35 years old who received the YFV17D yellow fever vaccine. The CDR3 nucleotides are TGTGCCAGCAGTTTTCTGGGGCCGAACACCGGGGAGCTGTTTTTT. It specifies CASSFLGPNTGELFF.